This entry lists 15 T cell receptor beta chains sequenced from one sample in a study of blood T cell repertoires in COVID-19. Clones were read by immunoSEQ multiplex PCR, and TCRdb kept only the in-frame ones, dropping some. The table includes more than 300,000 clones, around 90% detected once. Sequenced sample: peripheral blood. The receptors originated from a woman in her late teens or twenties who had recovered from COVID-19.

The chain uses TRBV7-2 and TRBJ1-3; possibly TRBD1 for D (5 bases). V lost 5 bases and J 4 bases, leaving 12 bases between the germline ends. This CDR3 region has 14 residues. Germline CDR1 is SGHTA and CDR2 is FQGNSA. CDR3 in amino acids: CASSPRTTGNTIYF. CDR3 nucleotides: TGTGCCAGCAGCCCGAGGACAACAGGAAACACCATATATTTT.

Of note for this clone: The identical CDR3 is also encoded by other nucleotide sequences in the sample. The chain carries TRBV12-3 or TRBV12-4 and TRBJ1-2, with unresolved D. V was cut by 3 bases and J by 4 bases, with 6 bases left in between. The CDR3 has 12 amino acids. The CDR3 DNA follows: TGTGCCAGCAGTTTCGCAGGCTATGGCTACACCTTC. Residues: CASSFAGYGYTF.

J is TRBJ2-4 and V is TRBV4-3, with 9 bases identical to TRBD2. Germline V lookup: CDR1 LGHNA, CDR2 YSLEER. There are 15 residues in the CDR3. The junction had 7 bases not matched to a gene; V was cut back by 1 base and J by 9 bases. CDR3 region: CASSQGRTSVRIQYF. For the CDR3, the DNA is TGCGCCAGCAGCCAAGGACGGACTAGCGTACGCATTCAGTACTTC.

The chain couples TRBV4-1 to TRBJ2-2; D may be TRBD1 (6 bases). CDR1 is MGHRA and CDR2 is YSYEKL in the germline V gene. The CDR3 has 16 residues. V was shortened by 0 bases and J by 6 bases, with 14 bases between the two germline ends. CDR3 region: CASSQEPGVVAGELFF. The CDR3 DNA is TGCGCCAGCAGCCAAGAGCCAGGGGTGGTCGCCGGGGAGCTGTTTTTT.

The chain links TRBV3-1 (or the pseudogene TRBV3-2) to TRBJ1-2, with TRBD1 as a possible D gene (5 bases). Per the germline V gene, CDR1 is LGHDT and CDR2 is YNNKEL (reference sequence). The CDR3 covers 14 residues. V was shortened by 1 base and J by 5 bases, with 11 bases between the two germline ends. The CDR3 nucleotides read TGTGCCAGCAGCCAAGGCGGAGGGGAGTATGGCTACACCTTC. Translated, it gives CASSQGGGEYGYTF.

This chain joins TRBV14 and TRBJ2-1, with TRBD2 matching over 10 bases. V trimming: 0 bases; J trimming: 1 base; junction bases outside the gene matches: 6. This CDR3 is built from 18 residues. From germline, CDR1 is SGHDN and CDR2 FVKESK. CDR3 region: CASSQDRFSGGSYNEQFF. As DNA, the CDR3 is TGTGCCAGCAGCCAAGATCGGTTTAGCGGGGGGTCCTACAATGAGCAGTTCTTC.

The chain is built from TRBV3-1 (or the pseudogene TRBV3-2) and TRBJ2-3; TRBD2 matches at 7 bases. The V gene end was trimmed by 2 bases and the J gene end by 5 bases; junction bases not matched to a gene: 10. CDR3 length: 16 amino acids. The germline CDR1 and CDR2 sequences are LGHDT and YNNKEL (reference sequence). The CDR3 is CASSQLADPPRDTQYF. The DNA for the CDR3 is TGTGCCAGCAGCCAACTAGCGGACCCCCCTCGAGATACGCAGTATTTT.

The chain joins TRBV5-1 to TRBJ1-4; 8 bases are shared with TRBD1. The CDR3 has 16 residues. The V and J ends lost 3 bases and 4 bases, in that order; junction bases with no gene match: 8. Germline values: CDR1 SGHRS, CDR2 YFSETQ. The CDR3 region is CASSSGDRGLNEKLFF. The CDR3 DNA reads TGCGCCAGCAGCTCCGGTGACAGGGGACTTAATGAAAAACTGTTTTTT.

V and J are TRBV4-3 and TRBJ2-5; TRBD2 matches at 9 bases. The CDR3 runs to 17 residues. Germline V gives CDR1 LGHNA, CDR2 YSLEER. J gave up 0 bases and V 0 bases, and 5 bases lay outside the gene matches. The CDR3 bases are TGCGCCAGCAGCCAAGACCTAGCGGGAACCCACCAAGAGACCCAGTACTTC. It yields the protein CASSQDLAGTHQETQYF.

This chain uses TRBV27 with TRBJ1-1; 8 bases match TRBD1. Trimming took 3 bases from V and 4 from J; bases not matched to a gene: 10. The germline V gene has CDR1 MNHEY and CDR2 SMNVEV (reference sequence). The CDR3 extends over 16 amino acids. The CDR3 nucleotides are TGTGCCAGCAGTTTGGCACAGGGGGTGGGGGCCACTGAAGCTTTCTTT. Translation gives CASSLAQGVGATEAFF.

This chain joins TRBV12-3 or TRBV12-4 and TRBJ1-3; unclear D gene. Trimming took 3 bases from V and 5 from J, leaving 5 bases between them. The CDR3 spans 12 residues. CDR3 sequence reads: CASSFPRNTIYF. CDR3 bases: TGTGCCAGCAGTTTCCCCAGAAACACCATATATTTT.

The chain joins TRBV12-3 or TRBV12-4 to TRBJ1-1, with D unresolved. This CDR3 is built from 13 residues. V lost 6 bases and J lost 13, with 21 bases in between. The CDR3 nucleotides read TGTGCCAGCAGCCTAGGAGGCCTCATCGGCCTTTTCTTT. Its protein is CASSLGGLIGLFF.

The J gene is TRBJ2-3, the V gene TRBV18; D perhaps matches TRBD1 (6 bases). The CDR3 is 17 amino acids. Germline assignment: CDR1 KGHSH and CDR2 LQKENI. V lost 2 bases, J lost 1 base, and 16 bases lay in between. The CDR3 nucleotides are TGTGCCAGCTCACCATCCATACAGGGTCTGGGCACAGATACGCAGTATTTT. It codes for CASSPSIQGLGTDTQYF.

The chain has TRBV5-1 and TRBJ2-1, with D possibly being TRBD1 (6 bases). V was pared by 2 bases and J by 6 bases, with 12 bases between. CDR3 length: 14 residues. Germline V CDR1 and CDR2: SGHRS, YFSETQ. Here the CDR3 reads CASSFLRGGNEQFF. CDR3 coding DNA: TGCGCCAGCAGCTTCCTACGAGGGGGCAATGAGCAGTTCTTC.

The rearrangement joins TRBV5-1 to TRBJ2-1, with D perhaps TRBD2 (5 bases). V lost 0 bases to trimming and J lost 1 base, with 11 bases between them. CDR1 SGHRS and CDR2 YFSETQ come from the germline V gene. The CDR3 runs 16 residues. The chain's CDR3 is CASSLGGRWSYNEQFF. CDR3 coding DNA: TGCGCCAGCAGCTTGGGTGGGAGATGGTCCTACAATGAGCAGTTCTTC.